The source of this T cell receptor beta chain is a study of T cell responses to AZD1222 COVID-19 vaccine. Regarding the study as a whole: A mostly white British donor set with more females was recruited, and clonal diversity was possibly underestimated. Across the whole spike, CD4 TCRs peaked at regions 160-218 and 743-854. The peak T cell response came first, and repertoires were sampled only after it.

The table came from immunoSEQ multiplex PCR; TCRdb's copy has only in-frame clones and leaves some out. The repertoire holds roughly 120,000 clones, with approximately 90% as singletons. With respect to this clone: What it binds is unknown.

CDR3 length: 17 residues. Germline loops: CDR1 MNHNS, CDR2 SASEGT. Losses at the gene ends were 4 bases for V and 4 bases for J; bases not matched to a gene: 13. This sequence originates from an adult who received the AZD1222 COVID-19 vaccine. Here the sequenced sample was peripheral blood, taken 28 days after the second AZD1222 dose. The rearrangement links TRBV6-1 to TRBJ1-2; the match to TRBD1 covers 9 bases. CDR3 loop: CASSVIGGQGQTYGYTF. The CDR3, as DNA: TGTGCCAGCAGTGTGATAGGGGGACAGGGACAAACCTATGGCTACACCTTC.